These 22 T cell receptor beta chains came from one sample sequenced in a study of Ad26.COV2.S vaccination and SARS-CoV-2 variants. TCRdb's copy holds only in-frame clones and misses some; the assay was immunoSEQ multiplex PCR. The table has about 400,000 clones, 70% to 90% seen once. This sample's treatment: some 20 received Ad26.COV2.S at low or high dose, single or two shots; a few received placebo; per-sample allocation not given. Samples analyzed were those drawn on day 63 after the first vaccine or placebo injection. Sample: peripheral blood, taken in a trial of Ad26.COV2.S vaccine versus placebo. The receptors stem from a person between 18 and 60 years old who received the Ad26.COV2.S COVID-19 vaccine or a placebo.

V gene TRBV9 combines with J gene TRBJ2-5; 9 bases match TRBD1. Germline V gene sequence: CDR1 SGDLS, CDR2 YYNGEE. The length of the CDR3 is 13 residues. V trimming: 6 bases; J trimming: 2 bases; junction bases outside the gene matches: 2. The chain's CDR3 is CASNRGQQETQYF. The DNA for the CDR3 is TGTGCCAGCAACAGGGGGCAGCAAGAGACCCAGTACTTC. The entire variable domain, with the rest obtained from reference TRBV9 and TRBJ2-5, is as follows: DSGVTQTPKHLITATGQRVTLRCSPRSGDLSVYWYQQSLDQGLQFLIQYYNGEERAKGNILERFSAQQFPDLHSELNLSSLELGDSALYFCASNRGQQETQYFGPGTRLLVL.

This clone was picked up a small number of times. The V gene is TRBV6-5, the J gene TRBJ2-2; D is perhaps TRBD2 (6 bases). This CDR3 has 14 amino acids. The V gene's germline CDR1 is MNHEY and CDR2 SVGAGI. Trimming cost V 6 bases and J 1 base, with 9 bases left between them. CDR3 loop: CASRQGLNTGELFF. The CDR3 DNA sequence: TGTGCCAGCAGGCAGGGACTGAACACCGGGGAGCTGTTTTTT.

The V call is TRBV15, the J call TRBJ2-5; D not resolved. Germline values: CDR1 LNHNV, CDR2 YYDKDF (reference sequence). The CDR3 contains 13 residues. Trimming pared 1 base from V and 1 base from J, leaving 4 bases between. Written as DNA, the CDR3 is TGTGCCACCAGCAGAGGCAGCCAAGAGACCCAGTACTTC. It codes for CATSRGSQETQYF.

The genes are TRBV7-9 and TRBJ2-1; 7 nucleotides agree with TRBD2. Germline trimming cut 1 base from V and 3 bases from J; bases unmatched to any gene: 0. Germline loops: CDR1 SEHNR, CDR2 FQNEAQ (reference sequence). CDR3 length: 14 residues. CDR3 bases: TGTGCCAGCAGCTTAGGGACTAGCTACAATGAGCAGTTCTTC. Amino acids: CASSLGTSYNEQFF.

The chain is built from TRBV15 and TRBJ2-7; TRBD2 might be the D (6 bases). Germline CDR1 and CDR2: LNHNV and YYDKDF (reference sequence). V lost 1 base and J lost 4, with 14 bases in between. The length of the CDR3 is 15 residues. CDR3: CATSRGGKEGYEQYF. The CDR3 DNA is TGTGCCACCAGCAGAGGCGGGAAAGAAGGGTACGAGCAGTACTTC.

This chain links TRBV24-1 with TRBJ2-5, with D perhaps matching TRBD1 (6 bases). The CDR3 consists of 16 residues. Trimming pared 3 bases from V and 2 bases from J, leaving 15 bases between. Germline values: CDR1 KGHDR, CDR2 SFDVKD. The CDR3 protein is CATSDPKGQGQETQYF. CDR3 DNA sequence: TGTGCCACCAGTGATCCAAAGGGTCAGGGGCAAGAGACCCAGTACTTC.

The rearrangement links TRBV7-9 to TRBJ1-1; D is unclear. The CDR3 runs to 11 residues. The V end lost 3 bases, the J end lost 7 bases, and 6 bases lay between the germline ends. The V gene's germline CDR1 is SEHNR and CDR2 FQNEAQ (reference sequence). CDR3 sequence reads: CASSFRNEAFF. For the CDR3, the DNA is TGTGCCAGCAGCTTCAGAAATGAAGCTTTCTTT.

This chain joins TRBV7-9 and TRBJ1-4; D might be TRBD1 (5 bases). The CDR3 extends over 15 amino acids. Germline loops: CDR1 SEHNR, CDR2 FQNEAQ (reference sequence). The V end lost 5 bases, the J end lost 1 base, and 11 bases lay between the germline ends. CDR3: CASSPKGKTNEKLFF. The CDR3 DNA reads as TGTGCCAGCAGCCCAAAGGGGAAAACTAATGAAAAACTGTTTTTT.

This chain joins TRBV18 and TRBJ2-5; D unresolved. Per germline, CDR1 KGHSH and CDR2 LQKENI. This CDR3 spans 15 amino acids. Trimming took off 1 base at V and 2 bases at J, with 11 bases between the two ends. CDR3 sequence (DNA): TGTGCCAGCTCACCACTCGGCCCTCCGCAAGAGACCCAGTACTTC. This gives the protein CASSPLGPPQETQYF.

The rearrangement joins TRBV30 to TRBJ2-7; no definite D call. V was pared by 0 bases and J by 6 bases, with 12 bases between. Per the germline V gene, CDR1 is GTSNPN and CDR2 is SVGIG (reference sequence). The CDR3 is 13 amino acids. CDR3 amino acids: CAWSVIKFGEQYF. The CDR3 region has the DNA TGTGCCTGGAGTGTCATTAAGTTTGGCGAGCAGTACTTC.

The gene calls are TRBV29-1 and TRBJ2-7; 13 bases agree with TRBD2. The CDR3 runs to 13 residues. Germline V lookup: CDR1 SQVTM, CDR2 ANQGSEA. V dropped 7 bases and J dropped 4; count of bases not matched to a gene: 4. The CDR3, as DNA: TGCAGCGCGACTAGCGGGAGGAGATACGAGCAGTACTTC. It is translated as CSATSGRRYEQYF.

J is TRBJ2-7 and V is TRBV4-2, with TRBD1 identical over 7 bases. V was pared by 4 bases and J by 0 bases, with 3 bases of the junction left unmatched. The CDR3 spans 14 residues. Germline CDR1 reads LGHNA; CDR2 reads YNFKEQ. The CDR3 DNA sequence: TGTGCCAGCAGCCTCGACAGGGTCTCCTACGAGCAGTACTTC. This sequence encodes CASSLDRVSYEQYF.

The V call is TRBV5-1, the J call TRBJ1-2, with D perhaps matching TRBD1 (5 bases). Germline CDR1 and CDR2: SGHRS and YFSETQ. V lost 5 bases, J lost 2 bases, and 10 bases lay in between. CDR3 size: 13 residues. CDR3 residues: CASRQEPNYGYTF. CDR3 DNA sequence: TGCGCCAGCAGACAGGAGCCGAACTATGGCTACACCTTC.

The V gene is TRBV5-4, the J gene TRBJ2-1, with TRBD1 as a possible D gene (7 bases). The germline V and J ends were trimmed by 4 bases and 5 bases, with 13 bases remaining between them. This CDR3 has 14 amino acids. Per the germline V gene, CDR1 is SGHNT and CDR2 is YYREEE (reference sequence). The CDR3 sequence: CASSRQGGHNEQFF. CDR3 coding DNA: TGTGCCAGCAGCCGGCAGGGGGGCCACAATGAGCAGTTCTTC.

The chain employs TRBV14 and TRBJ1-1; tentatively, D is TRBD1 (5 bases). The germline gives CDR1 SGHDN, CDR2 FVKESK. The CDR3 runs to 15 residues. The V gene lost 5 bases and the J gene lost 0 bases, with 13 bases spanning the gap. The CDR3 sequence is CASSSTTAMNTEAFF. The CDR3 nucleotides are TGTGCCAGCAGCTCGACGACAGCCATGAACACTGAAGCTTTCTTT. The whole variable domain, filled in from reference TRBV14 and TRBJ1-1, reads EAGVTQFPSHSVIEKGQTVTLRCDPISGHDNLYWYRRVMGKEIKFLLHFVKESKQDESGMPNNRFLAERTGGTYSTLKVQPAELEDSGVYFCASSSTTAMNTEAFFGQGTRLTVV.

The genes are TRBV27 and TRBJ2-4, with D uncertain. Germline-derived CDR1 and CDR2 are MNHEY and SMNVEV (reference sequence). Trimming removed 5 bases at V and 0 bases at J, with 5 bases between. The CDR3 has 13 amino acids. As DNA, the CDR3 is TGTGCCAGCAGTCCTTTAGCCAAAAACATTCAGTACTTC. This encodes CASSPLAKNIQYF.

This chain joins TRBV6-1 and TRBJ1-2, with TRBD1 as a possible D gene (5 bases). Germline CDR1 is MNHNS and CDR2 is SASEGT. V lost 2 bases, J lost 1 base, and 11 bases lay in between. The CDR3 sequence is 15 residues long. The chain's CDR3 is CASSEFSGLNYGYTF. CDR3 DNA: TGTGCCAGCAGTGAATTCTCAGGGCTTAACTATGGCTACACCTTC.

The gene calls are TRBV14 and TRBJ2-4, with D possibly being TRBD2 (5 bases). The ends were cut back, 8 bases at V and 2 bases at J, with 16 bases in the middle. This CDR3 has 15 amino acids. Germline CDR1 and CDR2: SGHDN and FVKESK. This chain's CDR3 is CASASGWETKNIQYF. In DNA form, the CDR3 reads TGTGCCAGCGCCTCGGGGTGGGAAACCAAAAACATTCAGTACTTC.

The genes are TRBV27 and TRBJ2-5; the D gene could be TRBD1 or TRBD2 (5 bases each). The V and J ends lost 3 bases and 5 bases respectively, with 10 bases between them. Germline V lookup: CDR1 MNHEY, CDR2 SMNVEV (reference sequence). The CDR3 extends over 13 amino acids. Written as DNA, the CDR3 is TGTGCCAGCAGTTTGGTGGGGACGGAGACCCAGTACTTC. It translates to CASSLVGTETQYF.

The CDR3 protein is CASSDSMEPGQGREEQYF. The CDR3 DNA sequence: TGTGCCAGCAGTGACTCGATGGAACCGGGACAGGGGAGGGAAGAGCAGTACTTC. The V gene is TRBV6-4, the J gene TRBJ2-7; 10 bases are shared with TRBD1. The germline V gene has CDR1 MRHNA and CDR2 SNTAGT. The V and J ends lost 0 bases and 7 bases, in that order; junction bases with no gene match: 15. This CDR3 is built from 18 residues.

CDR3 nucleotide sequence: TGTGCCAGCAGCTTGAGGACAGGGGACAATGAGCAGTTCTTC. As protein: CASSLRTGDNEQFF. This chain connects TRBV7-2 to TRBJ2-1; 9 positions match TRBD1. J gave up 5 bases and V 3 bases, and 2 bases lay outside the gene matches. Germline V gene sequence: CDR1 SGHTA, CDR2 FQGNSA. CDR3 length equals 14 residues. Full variable domain (rest looked up from reference TRBV7-2 and TRBJ2-1): GAGVSQSPSNKVTEKGKDVELRCDPISGHTALYWYRQSLGQGLEFLIYFQGNSAPDKSGLPSDRFSAERTGGSVSTLTIQRTQQEDSAVYLCASSLRTGDNEQFFGPGTRLTVL.

The rearrangement joins TRBV7-7 to TRBJ2-5; tentative D call: TRBD1 (5 bases). V lost 5 bases and J 5 bases, leaving 18 bases between the germline ends. The CDR3 has 15 amino acids. Germline V CDR1 and CDR2: SSHAT, FNYEAQ (reference sequence). CDR3 sequence reads: CASSQGGSRQETQYF. The CDR3 DNA reads TGTGCCAGCAGCCAGGGCGGCAGCCGCCAGGAGACCCAGTACTTC. Using reference TRBV7-7 and TRBJ2-5 for the parts outside the CDR3, the full variable domain is GAGVSQSPRYKVTKRGQDVTLRCDPISSHATLYWYQQALGQGPEFLTYFNYEAQPDKSGLPSDRFSAERPEGSISTLTIQRTEQRDSAMYRCASSQGGSRQETQYFGPGTRLLVL.